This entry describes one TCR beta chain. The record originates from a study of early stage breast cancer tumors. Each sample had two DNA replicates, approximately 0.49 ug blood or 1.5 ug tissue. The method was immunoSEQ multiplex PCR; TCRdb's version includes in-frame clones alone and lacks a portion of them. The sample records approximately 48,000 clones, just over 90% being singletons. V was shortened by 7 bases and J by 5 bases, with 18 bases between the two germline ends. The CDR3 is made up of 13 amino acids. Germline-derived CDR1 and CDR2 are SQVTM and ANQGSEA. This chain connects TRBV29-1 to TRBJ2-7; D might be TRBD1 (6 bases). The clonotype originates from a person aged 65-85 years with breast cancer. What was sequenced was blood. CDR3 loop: CSGLRDTGHEQYF. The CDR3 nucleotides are TGCAGCGGTCTCCGGGACACCGGCCACGAGCAGTACTTC.